This TCR beta chain comes out of a study of T cells in tumors after PD-1 blockade (dated by TCRdb to the late 2010s). Regarding the study in general: Exclusion criteria were prior checkpoint blockade, use of systemic immunosuppressants, or recent radiotherapy or other anti-cancer therapy within 4 weeks. Paired single-cell RNA and TCR sequencing was performed on site-matched tumors from BCC or SCC patients before and after anti-PD-1 therapy. To compare clonotypes in blood and tumor, bulk TCR sequencing was done on over nine peripheral blood samples taken from four or five patients. Treatment consisted of either cemiplimab 350 mg every 2 weeks or pembrolizumab 200 mg every 3 weeks. While on anti-PD-1 treatment, some of the patients also continued taking daily vismodegib 150 mg. RECIST version 1.1 was the standard used to evaluate clinical response. On average, peripheral blood samples had approximately 110,000 TCR templates (range about 24,679-290,000) and 35,000 to 45,000 unique clonotypes.

The immunoSEQ platform was used for deep TCRbeta sequencing. Per the source publication's procedure: For further analysis, only productive rearrangements were exported from the immunoSEQ Analyzer. T cell phenotypes were assigned to bulk TCRbeta clonotypes by matching the clonotypes to single-cell RNA+TCR-seq clones that had the same TCRbeta sequence. Tumor enrichment of a clone was calculated by dividing the clone's tumor frequency by the clone's PBMC frequency, both taken from bulk TCR sequencing. GLIPH was used to group TCRs into specificity groups, clusters of distinct TCRs likely recognizing common antigens via shared CDR3 motifs. TCRdb holds this immuneACCESS table with in-frame rearrangements only. Some clones are missing; in checked studies, unresolved V genes explain under half, and the rest has no known cause. For V, J and clone size, that table is used; D and trimming come from the DNA. The sample table records some 25,000 clones; roughly 80% of these occur just once. The ten biggest clones cover roughly an eighth of the sample.

For CDR1 and CDR2, the germline V gene lists MNHEY and SVGAGI. The CDR3 contains 14 residues, cysteine and phenylalanine counted. Solely the CDR3 DNA is kept, with 42 bases framed from the first base. V drops 5 bases and J drops 5 bases, leaving 16 bases in between. Per the publication, the time point label means: after anti-PD-1 therapy. Genomic DNA extracted from tumor biopsies or peripheral blood was used for bulk TCRbeta sequencing, with input ranging from roughly 550 ng to 6,500 ng. All patients had histologically proven advanced or metastatic basal or squamous cell carcinoma and were poor candidates for surgical resection. The basal cell carcinoma cohort was made up of fewer than 14 patients, and bulk tumor TCR sequencing was performed for 7 to 9 of these patients. A note on this clone: Its recognized antigen is unknown. The record has no base qualities; no much larger clone is one base away.

The paper's findings and limits, for the study overall: The source of novel T cell clones was not identified, and lymphoid organs or rare unexpanded clones within the tumor or the tumor periphery could be included among the possible sources. About 41% of tumor TCR clonotypes were found in blood, and some novel exhausted tumor clones appeared in pre-treatment blood, suggesting peripheral recruitment.

The sequence was collected from a human donor with basal cell carcinoma. Sample: PBMCs, taken after anti-PD-1 treatment. The chain employs TRBV6-5 and TRBJ2-7, with the D assignment possibly TRBD1 or TRBD2, given 6 matching bases for each. The nucleotide sequence is given as TGTGCCAGCAGTAGCTCCGGGGGCCTCGACGAGCAGTACTTC. This yields the protein CASSSSGGLDEQYF.